This T cell receptor beta chain was obtained from a study of PD-L1 blockade in urothelial cancer. Study at large: Previous chemotherapy exposure amounted to 0 to 3 regimens for patients. Blood yielded a median of around 140,000 T cells per sample.

V lost 6 bases and J lost 9; bases outside the gene matches: 15. The germline V gene has CDR1 SGHRS and CDR2 YFSETQ. This CDR3 region has 15 residues. Time point denoted: pretreatment peripheral blood. Synthetic spike-ins, TCR analog templates, were added into each PCR. TCRdb keeps only in-frame clones here, not all; method: immunoSEQ multiplex PCR. Of tens of thousands of clones listed, around 82% are singletons. The sample here was PBMCs, taken around atezolizumab (anti-PD-L1) treatment. The genes are TRBV5-1 and TRBJ2-1; 7 bases agree with TRBD2. This sequence originates from a man in his sixties with urothelial cancer. This CDR3 reads CASTIGGGSRGEQFF. The DNA for the CDR3 is TGCGCCAGCACTATTGGGGGGGGATCCCGCGGTGAGCAGTTCTTC.